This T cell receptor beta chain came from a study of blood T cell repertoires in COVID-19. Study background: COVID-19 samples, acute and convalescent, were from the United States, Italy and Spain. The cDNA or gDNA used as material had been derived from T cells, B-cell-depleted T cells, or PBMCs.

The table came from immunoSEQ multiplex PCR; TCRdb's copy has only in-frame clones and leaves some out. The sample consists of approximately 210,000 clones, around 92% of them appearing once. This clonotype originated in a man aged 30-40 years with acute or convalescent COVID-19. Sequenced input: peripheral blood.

The CDR3 sequence is CASSQVAGSGGYTF. CDR3 DNA: TGTGCCAGCAGCCAAGTCGCAGGATCAGGTGGCTACACCTTC. The chain links TRBV3-1 (or the pseudogene TRBV3-2) to TRBJ1-2; D gene ambiguous. The CDR3 has 14 residues. Per germline, CDR1 LGHDT and CDR2 YNNKEL (reference sequence). V was shortened by 1 base and J by 7 bases, with 13 bases between the two germline ends.